Given below is one T cell receptor (beta chain) in context. The antigen is unknown. Sequencing was performed with immunoSEQ multiplex PCR; in TCRdb, only in-frame clones are kept and a portion is missing. The sample contains a few hundred thousand clones, around 89% of which appear only once. The data belong to a study of cytomegalovirus exposure and HLA in healthy donors. Background on the study: Later, an analysis reported that the approximately 120 validation repertoires had used the same platform as the roughly 680 first-cohort repertoires.

Points from the study as a whole: The classifier reportedly diagnosed cytomegalovirus status with high specificity and sensitivity. CMV antigen specificity of a few CMV-associated chains was confirmed in vitro. Researchers catalogued about 150 TCR beta chains as cytomegalovirus-associated.

The junction had 12 bases not matched to a gene; V was cut back by 5 bases and J by 7 bases. Germline V gene data show CDR1 as MNHEY and CDR2 as SMNVEV (reference sequence). The CDR3 sequence is 16 residues long. The receptor comes from a woman aged 18-35 years in good health and CMV-seronegative. Sequencing was done on a sample of PBMCs. The chain uses TRBV27 and TRBJ2-7, with 12 bases fitting TRBD2. Written as DNA, the CDR3 is TGTGCCAGCAGTCCGCCCAGACTAGCGGGAGTAGAAGAGCAGTACTTC. Encoded protein: CASSPPRLAGVEEQYF.